This T cell receptor beta chain was sequenced during a study of Graves' ophthalmopathy and Graves' hyperthyroidism. At the level of the study: The study drew peripheral blood at initial diagnosis, before any treatment.

Overall study results and limits: The 13-signature model separated ophthalmopathy from stable hyperthyroidism at approximately 89% sensitivity and around 81% specificity. The blood repertoire also included most expanded thyroid clonotypes above 0.001 frequency.

RNA transcripts provided the template for amplifying TCR beta CDR3 regions. Scientists carried out first-round RT-PCR using HTBI primers and then a second-round multiplex PCR. TCRdb recomputed calls from the multiplex PCR reads with MiXCR, one row per CDR3 protein. The sample gives 600,000 to 700,000 distinct CDR3 sequences, roughly 41% of which show up once; 3.3% is in the top ten. Germline CDR1 SNHLY, CDR2 FYNNEI. CDR3 length equals 10 residues. V shed 10 bases and J shed 4 bases, with 7 bases lying between them. The table lists this clonotype with a few counts. Its specificity is unknown. This clonotype was obtained from an adult man with Graves' ophthalmopathy. The material sequenced was peripheral blood. The rearrangement joins TRBV2 to TRBJ1-2; D gene ambiguous. The CDR3 is CAIVAYGYTF. DNA for the CDR3: TGTGCCATCGTGGCCTATGGCTACACCTTC.